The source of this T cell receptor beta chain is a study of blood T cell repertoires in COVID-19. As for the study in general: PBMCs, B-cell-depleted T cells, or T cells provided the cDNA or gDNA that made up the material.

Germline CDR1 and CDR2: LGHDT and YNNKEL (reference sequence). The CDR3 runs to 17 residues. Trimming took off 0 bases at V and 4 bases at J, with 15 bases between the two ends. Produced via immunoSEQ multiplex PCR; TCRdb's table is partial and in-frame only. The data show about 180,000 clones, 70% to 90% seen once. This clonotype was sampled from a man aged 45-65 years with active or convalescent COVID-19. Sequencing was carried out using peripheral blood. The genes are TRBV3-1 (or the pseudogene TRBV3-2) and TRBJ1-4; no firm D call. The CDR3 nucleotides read TGTGCCAGCAGCCAAGAGAGTATCCCCGAAGATAATGAAAAACTGTTTTTT. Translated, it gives CASSQESIPEDNEKLFF.